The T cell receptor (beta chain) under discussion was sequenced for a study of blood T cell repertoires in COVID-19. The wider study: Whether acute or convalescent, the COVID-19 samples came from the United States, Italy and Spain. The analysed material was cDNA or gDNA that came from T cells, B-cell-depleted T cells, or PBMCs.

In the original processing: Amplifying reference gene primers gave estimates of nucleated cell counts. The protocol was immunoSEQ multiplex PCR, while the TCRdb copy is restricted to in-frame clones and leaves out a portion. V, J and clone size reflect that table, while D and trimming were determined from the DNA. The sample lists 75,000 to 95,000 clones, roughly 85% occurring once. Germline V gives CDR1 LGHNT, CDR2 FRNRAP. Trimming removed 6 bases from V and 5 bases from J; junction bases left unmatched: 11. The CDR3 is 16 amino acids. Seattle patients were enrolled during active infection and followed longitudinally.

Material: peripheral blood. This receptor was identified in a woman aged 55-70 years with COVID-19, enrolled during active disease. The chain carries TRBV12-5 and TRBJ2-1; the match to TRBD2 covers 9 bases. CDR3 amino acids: CASGPLSGGADNEQFF. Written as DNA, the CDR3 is TGTGCTAGTGGCCCACTTAGCGGGGGCGCCGACAATGAGCAGTTCTTC.